The 19 T cell receptor beta chains below were found in one sample sequenced in a study of Graves' ophthalmopathy and Graves' hyperthyroidism. Amplified material comprised TCR beta CDR3 regions derived from RNA transcripts. The first round was an RT-PCR with HTBI primers, and the second round was a multiplex PCR. MiXCR, applied by TCRdb to the multiplex PCR reads, yields one record per CDR3 protein. The table records 500,000 to 800,000 distinct CDR3 sequences, roughly two fifths of them present only once. The sample consisted of peripheral blood. The source is an adult man with Graves' ophthalmopathy.

A few counts support this clonotype. CDR3 region: CASRLGQGPNTEAFF. As DNA, the CDR3 is TGTGCCAGCAGACTAGGACAGGGGCCGAACACTGAAGCTTTCTTT. The rearrangement uses TRBV7-9 and TRBJ1-1; 9 bases agree with TRBD1. After removal of 6 bases from V and 1 base from J, the junction contained 6 bases not matched to a gene. CDR1 and CDR2 from the germline V gene are SEHNR and FQNEAQ (reference sequence). The CDR3 is 15 residues long.

This chain connects TRBV12-3 or TRBV12-4 to TRBJ2-7, with 13 bases identical to TRBD2. Losses at the gene ends were 8 bases for V and 3 bases for J; bases not matched to a gene: 4. CDR3 length: 14 amino acids. The CDR3 region has the DNA TGTGCCAGCCGTTGGACTAGCGGGGGCTACGAGCAGTACTTC. Protein product: CASRWTSGGYEQYF.

Concerning this clonotype: A read error may be the cause here, since a much bigger clone is one base away. The conserved phenylalanine or tryptophan normally closing the CDR3 is absent here, so this likely arose from a read error. V gene TRBV6-5 combines with J gene TRBJ1-2; maybe TRBD1 (5 bases). Germline values: CDR1 MNHEY, CDR2 SVGAGI. The V end lost 8 bases, the J end lost 2 bases, and 9 bases lay between the germline ends. The CDR3 has 12 residues. CDR3 loop: CASWGRNYGYTV. In nucleotides, the CDR3 is TGTGCCAGCTGGGGACGCAACTATGGCTACACCGTC.

The chain links TRBV7-9 to TRBJ1-4; no clear D. With 5 bases removed from V and 8 bases from J, the gap between germline ends came to 18 bases. The CDR3 has 15 residues. From germline, CDR1 is SEHNR and CDR2 FQNEAQ (reference sequence). CDR3 region: CASSPQRAEREKLFF. The CDR3 region has the DNA TGTGCCAGCAGCCCTCAACGGGCGGAACGGGAAAAACTGTTTTTT.

The J gene is TRBJ2-7, the V gene TRBV4-1; D might be TRBD1 or TRBD2, each matching 5 bases. Trimming took 8 bases from V and 4 from J, leaving 18 bases between them. The germline V gene encodes CDR1 MGHRA and CDR2 YSYEKL. This CDR3 has 14 amino acids. The CDR3 sequence: CASRRGETSYEQYF. The CDR3 DNA reads as TGCGCCAGCCGGAGAGGGGAGACATCATACGAGCAGTACTTC.

This CDR3 is CASTPDRPYEQYF. Here the CDR3 DNA reads TGTGCCAGCACCCCGGACAGACCCTACGAGCAGTACTTC. This chain connects TRBV11-1 to TRBJ2-7; maybe TRBD1 (6 bases). Trimming pared 7 bases from V and 2 bases from J, leaving 12 bases between. There are 13 residues in the CDR3. Germline assignment: CDR1 SGHAT and CDR2 FQDESV (reference sequence).

The V gene is TRBV24-1, the J gene TRBJ2-3; no clear D gene. The CDR3 has 15 residues. V was pared by 4 bases and J by 6 bases, with 16 bases between. Germline V gives CDR1 KGHDR, CDR2 SFDVKD. The CDR3 DNA reads as TGTGCCACCAGTGAGACGGAAGGATCATTCGATACGCAGTATTTT. Translation: CATSETEGSFDTQYF.

The chain uses TRBV2 and TRBJ2-7, with TRBD2 as a possible D gene (7 bases). Per the germline V gene, CDR1 is SNHLY and CDR2 is FYNNEI. V lost 8 bases to trimming and J lost 7 bases, with 24 bases between them. The CDR3 extends over 15 amino acids. In DNA form, the CDR3 reads TGTGCCAGCTCACCACCCCAGGGGAGGGCGGCTGAGCAGTACTTC. Translation: CASSPPQGRAAEQYF.

This chain links TRBV7-6 with TRBJ2-3, with D possibly being TRBD1 (6 bases). V gave up 6 bases and J gave up 4 bases, with 11 bases separating them. The CDR3 has 13 amino acids. The germline V gene has CDR1 SGHVS and CDR2 FNYEAQ. CDR3 loop: CASRGQKADTQYF. The CDR3, as DNA: TGTGCCAGCAGAGGACAGAAGGCAGATACGCAGTATTTT. Filled out from reference TRBV7-6 and TRBJ2-3, the complete variable domain reads GAGVSQSPRYKVTKRGQDVALRCDPISGHVSLYWYRQALGQGPEFLTYFNYEAQQDKSGLPNDRFSAERPEGSISTLTIQRTEQRDSAMYRCASRGQKADTQYFGPGTRLTVL.

The J gene is TRBJ2-7, the V gene TRBV20-1; 10 bases match TRBD2. J was trimmed by 4 bases and V by 6 bases; bases with no gene match: 9. The length of the CDR3 is 14 residues. Looked up from germline, CDR1 is DFQATT and CDR2 is SNEGSKA (reference sequence). The CDR3 protein is CSATGTSEGYEQYF. Here the CDR3 DNA reads TGCAGTGCAACCGGGACTAGCGAAGGGTACGAGCAGTACTTC.

This clonotype was detected a few times. V gene TRBV14 combines with J gene TRBJ2-7; D assignment may be TRBD1 or TRBD2 (5 bases each). Germline V gene data show CDR1 as SGHDN and CDR2 as FVKESK. The V and J ends lost 4 bases and 3 bases respectively, with 13 bases between them. This CDR3 spans 14 amino acids. CDR3 sequence: CASSLRDVLYEQYF. The CDR3 DNA follows: TGTGCCAGCAGCCTCAGGGACGTTCTCTACGAGCAGTACTTC.

On this clonotype itself: Given a much more abundant clone one base away, this may be a read error. The rearrangement joins TRBV11-2 to TRBJ2-2; D perhaps matches TRBD1 (5 bases). Trimming took off 4 bases at V and 3 bases at J, with 9 bases between the two ends. This CDR3 has 14 residues. Germline V gives CDR1 SGHAT, CDR2 FQNNGV. DNA of the CDR3: TGTGCCAGCAGCTCGGACAAGGACACCGGGGAGCTGTTTTTT. Translating it yields CASSSDKDTGELFF.

The table lists this clonotype with a few counts. The V and J genes are TRBV2 and TRBJ2-3; D ambiguous. This CDR3 spans 14 amino acids. Germline CDR1 reads SNHLY; CDR2 reads FYNNEI. Trimming cost V 6 bases and J 5 bases, with 15 bases left between them. CDR3 loop: CASSADLTRDTQYF. DNA for the CDR3: TGTGCCAGCAGCGCGGACCTTACGAGAGATACGCAGTATTTT.

The rearrangement uses TRBV2 and TRBJ2-5; TRBD1 matches at 7 bases. The CDR3 loop spans 13 amino acids. Unmatched junction bases numbered 5, after V lost 8 bases and J lost 2 bases. Per the germline V gene, CDR1 is SNHLY and CDR2 is FYNNEI. The CDR3 sequence: CASLRGQQETQYF. In nucleotides, the CDR3 is TGTGCCAGCCTCCGGGGACAGCAAGAGACCCAGTACTTC.

The chain joins TRBV2 to TRBJ2-7; 7 nucleotides agree with TRBD1. The CDR3 spans 11 residues. Germline loops: CDR1 SNHLY, CDR2 FYNNEI. The junction had 5 bases not matched to a gene; V was cut back by 8 bases and J by 7 bases. The chain's CDR3 is CASVLTGEQYF. In DNA form, the CDR3 reads TGTGCCAGCGTTCTGACAGGGGAGCAGTACTTC.

The gene calls are TRBV19 and TRBJ2-3, with a tentative D call TRBD1 (5 bases). Germline loops: CDR1 LNHDA, CDR2 SQIVND (reference sequence). The CDR3 extends over 15 amino acids. V was shortened by 5 bases and J by 2 bases, with 14 bases between the two germline ends. The CDR3 sequence: CASSSGFIDTDTQYF. For the CDR3, the DNA is TGTGCCAGTAGTTCAGGGTTTATCGACACAGATACGCAGTATTTT.

A note on this clonotype: One end of the junction is discordant with germline, which a read error may explain. The rearrangement uses TRBV10-2 and TRBJ1-6; 7 bases are shared with TRBD1. From germline, CDR1 is WSHSY and CDR2 SAAADI. The CDR3 spans 17 residues. The CDR3: CASSLSGGSSYNSPLHF. Written as DNA, the CDR3 is TGTGCCAGCTCACTCTCAGGGGGTAGCTCCTATAATTCACCCCTCCACTTT.

In its sample, this clonotype was seen many times. This rearrangement joins TRBV14 to TRBJ1-2, with a possible D match to TRBD1 (5 bases). Germline CDR1 reads SGHDN; CDR2 reads FVKESK. Trimming removed 5 bases from V and 4 bases from J, with 17 bases in between. CDR3 length: 15 residues. The DNA of the CDR3 is TGTGCCAGCAGCTCGGGGACGGCGGGGATCTATGGCTACACCTTC. It codes for CASSSGTAGIYGYTF.

With regard to this clonotype: A much larger clone differs by one base, so this may be a read error. CDR3 nucleotide sequence: TGTGCCAGCAGCTTAGCGTTCCGAGATGGCCACACCTTC. This translates into CASSLAFRDGHTF. J is TRBJ1-2 and V is TRBV7-2; D unclear. Germline values: CDR1 SGHTA, CDR2 FQGNSA. This CDR3 has 13 residues.